This entry is about one TCR beta chain. Its antigen is not identified. The source of the sample is a study of T cells expressing NK-cell markers. Germline lookup yields CDR1 SGHRS and CDR2 YFSETQ. CDR3 length: 15 amino acids. UMIs were included in TCR beta cDNA generated by 5'RACE template switching. Reanalyzing the 5' RACE reads, TCRdb keeps one entry per CDR3 protein, without DNA. This table lists some 140,000 distinct CDR3 sequences. Study observations and caveats: A range of roughly 1.0-8% of CD8+ T cells consisted of dominant NKG2C+ clonotypes in 5 or 6 donors. Dominance of the CD3+CD56-NKG2C+ fraction by these clonotypes also held in a few donors.

This receptor was taken from a woman aged 50 to 65 in good health. This chain joins TRBV5-1 and TRBJ2-5; the D call from TCRdb, TRBD1, cannot be confirmed without DNA. The sequencing sample was made of blood T cells: a sorted CD56 or NKG2C T cell subset, CD4+ or CD8+ T cells, or bulk PBMC T cells (not recorded which). CDR3 sequence reads: CASSLAWGSRETQYF.